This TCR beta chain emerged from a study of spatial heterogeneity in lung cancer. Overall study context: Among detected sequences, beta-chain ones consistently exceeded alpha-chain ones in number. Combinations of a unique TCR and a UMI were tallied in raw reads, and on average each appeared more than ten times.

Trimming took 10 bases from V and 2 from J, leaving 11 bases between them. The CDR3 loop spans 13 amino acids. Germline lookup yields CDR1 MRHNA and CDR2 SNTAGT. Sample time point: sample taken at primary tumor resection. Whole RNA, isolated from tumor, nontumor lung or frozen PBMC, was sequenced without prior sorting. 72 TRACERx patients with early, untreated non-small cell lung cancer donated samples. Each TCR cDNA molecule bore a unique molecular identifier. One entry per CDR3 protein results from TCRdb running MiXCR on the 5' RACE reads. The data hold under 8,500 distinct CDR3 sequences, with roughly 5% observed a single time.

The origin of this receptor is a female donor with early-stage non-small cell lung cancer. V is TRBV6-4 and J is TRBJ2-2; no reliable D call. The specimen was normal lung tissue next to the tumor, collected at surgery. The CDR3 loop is CATGRGNTGELFF. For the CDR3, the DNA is TGTGCCACTGGGCGAGGAAACACCGGGGAGCTGTTTTTT.